This T cell receptor beta chain derives from a study of blood T cell repertoires in COVID-19 (dated by TCRdb to the early 2020s). About the full investigation: Collaborator samples came from the United States, Italy and Spain and covered acute and convalescent phases of COVID-19. Sample metadata almost always included a de-identified subject ID, COVID-19 status, age in years and sex. The samples were drawn from the first 160 participants of the ongoing ImmuneRACE study and from roughly 1,300 subjects provided by 6 global collaborators. Where HLA class I and class II types were available, the types were taken from metadata supplied by the sample provider, not from assay-based typing. The repertoires were released in a freely available public database meant as a resource for research on the immune response to SARS-CoV-2. The material from the prospective study consisted of cDNA or gDNA derived from T cells, B-cell-depleted T cells, or PBMCs. Deeply sampled blood TCRbeta repertoires from subjects exposed to, actively infected with, or recovered from COVID-19 were included in the dataset.

A remark on this clone: Its antigen is currently not known. Per-nucleotide qualities are absent, and no much larger clonotype sits a single base away.

The collaborating institutions used their own protocols to collect whole blood in K2EDTA tubes. Collaborator samples were shipped for TCRbeta analysis as frozen whole blood, isolated PBMCs, or DNA extracted from either sample type. The CDR3 starts with the cysteine, ends with the phenylalanine, and has 16 residues. Only the CDR3 DNA stays, 48 bases, in frame from base 1. Trimming at the junction amounts to 1 base on V and 0 bases on J, and the germline ends lie 11 bases apart. CDR1 SGHRS and CDR2 YFSETQ were looked up in the germline V gene. TCRbeta CDR3 regions were amplified from genomic DNA using the immunoSEQ Assay, a bias-controlled multiplex PCR. The study's processing was this. The number of nucleated cells in each sample was estimated by amplification of reference gene primers within the assay. To quantify the absolute abundance of each unique TCRbeta CDR3 rearrangement, sequence reads were collapsed and filtered. Productive Simpson clonality was computed per sample as the square root of Simpson's diversity index over productive rearrangements. The clones in this table, taken by TCRdb from immuneACCESS, are in-frame only. Not every clone is retained; where verified, under half of the shortfall comes from an unresolved V gene, and the cause of the rest is unknown. V, J and clone size are those of that table, while D and trimming were read from the DNA. Recorded for this sample are 50,000 to 65,000 clones; around 90% of them occurred a single time. 3% to 4% of the sample is held by the ten biggest clonotypes.

Here is what the overall study found, with its caveats: Clinical and demographic metadata were provided uncurated, with the amount varying by source and participant.

The sequenced material came from peripheral blood. The sequence was collected from a man over 45 with acute or convalescent COVID-19. This chain is built from TRBV5-1 and TRBJ1-3, with the D segment identity uncertain. This receptor has the CDR3 CASSLIGGDSGNTIYF. In nucleotides, the sequence is TGCGCCAGCAGCTTGATCGGAGGAGACTCTGGAAACACCATATATTTT.